The table lists the clone carrying this T cell receptor (beta chain) with a count of one. CDR3 length: 14 amino acids. V was pared by 9 bases and J by 4 bases, with 7 bases of the junction left unmatched. The entry originates in a study of T-cell reconstitution after alpha-beta-depleted transplantation in children. The authors prepared the TCRbeta library with unique molecular identifiers. TCRdb processed the PCR reads anew with MiXCR; each CDR3 protein has one entry. The profile shows 480,000 or so distinct CDR3 sequences, over 9.5% of them singletons. Specimen: PBMCs, collected before TCRalphabeta/CD19-depleted stem cell transplant. The rearrangement uses TRBV12-3 or TRBV12-4 and TRBJ2-2; 8 nucleotides align to TRBD1. This receptor was obtained from a child aged 2 to 10 with inherited bone marrow failure, due to receive a stem cell transplant. CDR3 nucleotide sequence: TGTGCCAGTACCCAGGGGGCGTCCACCGGGGAGCTGTTTTTT. Translation: CASTQGASTGELFF.